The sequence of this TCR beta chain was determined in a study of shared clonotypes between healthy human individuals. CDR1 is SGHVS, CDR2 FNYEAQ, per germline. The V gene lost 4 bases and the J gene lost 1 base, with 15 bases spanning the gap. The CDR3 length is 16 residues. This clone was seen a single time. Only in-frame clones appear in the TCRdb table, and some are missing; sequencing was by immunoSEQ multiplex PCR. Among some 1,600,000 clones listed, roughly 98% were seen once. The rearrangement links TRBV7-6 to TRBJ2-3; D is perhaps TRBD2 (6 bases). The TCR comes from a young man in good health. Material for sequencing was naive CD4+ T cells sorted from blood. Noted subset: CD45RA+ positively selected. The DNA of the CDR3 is TGTGCCAGCAGCTCGGGACTTGACCGACGCACAGATACGCAGTATTTT. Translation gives CASSSGLDRRTDTQYF.